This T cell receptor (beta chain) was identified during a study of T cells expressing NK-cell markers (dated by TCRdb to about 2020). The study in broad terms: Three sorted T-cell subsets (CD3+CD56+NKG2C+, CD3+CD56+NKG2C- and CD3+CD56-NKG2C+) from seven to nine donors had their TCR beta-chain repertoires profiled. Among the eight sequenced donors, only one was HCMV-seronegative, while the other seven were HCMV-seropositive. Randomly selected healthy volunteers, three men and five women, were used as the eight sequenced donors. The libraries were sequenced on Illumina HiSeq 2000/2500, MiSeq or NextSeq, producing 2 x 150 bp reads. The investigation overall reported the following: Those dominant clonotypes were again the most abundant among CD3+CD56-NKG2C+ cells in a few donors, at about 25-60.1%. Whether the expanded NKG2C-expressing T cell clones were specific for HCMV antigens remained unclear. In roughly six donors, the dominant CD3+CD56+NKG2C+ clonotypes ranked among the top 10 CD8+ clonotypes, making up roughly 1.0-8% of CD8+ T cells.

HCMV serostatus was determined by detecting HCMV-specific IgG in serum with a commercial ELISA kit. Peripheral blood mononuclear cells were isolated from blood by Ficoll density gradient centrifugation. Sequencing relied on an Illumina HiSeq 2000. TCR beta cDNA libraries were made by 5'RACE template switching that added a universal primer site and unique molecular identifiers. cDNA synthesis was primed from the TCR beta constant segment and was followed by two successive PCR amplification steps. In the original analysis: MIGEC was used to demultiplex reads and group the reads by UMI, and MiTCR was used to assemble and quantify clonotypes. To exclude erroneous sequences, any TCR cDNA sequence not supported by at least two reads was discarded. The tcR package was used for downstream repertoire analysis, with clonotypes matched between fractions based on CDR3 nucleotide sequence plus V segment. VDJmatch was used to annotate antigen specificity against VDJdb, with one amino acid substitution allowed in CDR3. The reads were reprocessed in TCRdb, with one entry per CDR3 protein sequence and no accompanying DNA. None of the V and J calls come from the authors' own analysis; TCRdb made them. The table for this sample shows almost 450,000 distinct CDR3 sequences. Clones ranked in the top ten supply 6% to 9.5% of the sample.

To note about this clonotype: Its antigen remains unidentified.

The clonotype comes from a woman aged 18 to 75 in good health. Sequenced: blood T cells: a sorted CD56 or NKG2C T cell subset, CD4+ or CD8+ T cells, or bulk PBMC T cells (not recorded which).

CDR3 protein: CSARDPPGGATGELFF. The receptor chain draws on TRBV20-1 and TRBJ2-2; TCRdb calls TRBD1, which cannot be checked without DNA. The CDR3 starts with the cysteine, ends with the phenylalanine, and has 16 residues. No DNA is listed. The germline V gene (reference sequence) provides CDR1 DFQATT and CDR2 SNEGSKA.